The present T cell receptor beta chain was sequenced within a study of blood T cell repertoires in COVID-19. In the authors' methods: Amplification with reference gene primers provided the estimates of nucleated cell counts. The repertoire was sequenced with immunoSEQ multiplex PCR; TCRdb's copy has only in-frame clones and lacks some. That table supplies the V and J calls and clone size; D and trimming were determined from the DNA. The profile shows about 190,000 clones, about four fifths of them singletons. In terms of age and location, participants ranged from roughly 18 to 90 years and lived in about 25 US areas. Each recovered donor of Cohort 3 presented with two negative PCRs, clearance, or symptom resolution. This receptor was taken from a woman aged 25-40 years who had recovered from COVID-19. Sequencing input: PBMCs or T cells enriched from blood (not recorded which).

The CDR3 is CASSLEGRFTDTQYF. The CDR3 DNA follows: TGTGCCAGTAGCCTCGAAGGGAGGTTCACAGATACGCAGTATTTT. J is TRBJ2-3 and V is TRBV19; D might be TRBD2 (6 bases). The CDR3 runs to 15 residues. Trimming removed 6 bases at V and 2 bases at J, with 15 bases between. CDR1 and CDR2 (germline): LNHDA, SQIVND (reference sequence).